Below, 19 T cell receptor beta chains from the same sample are listed, as sequenced in a study of beta chain features in type 1 diabetes. cDNA synthesis used the whole RNA isolate, giving expressed TCRB sequences. Profiling relied on immunoSEQ multiplex PCR, and the TCRdb table lists in-frame clones only, not all of them. The sample carries hundreds of thousands of clones, roughly two thirds recorded once. Sequencing was performed on naive CD4+ T cells from blood. The origin of the receptors is a young man in good health.

The V and J genes are TRBV4-2 and TRBJ2-1, with D unclear. The germline V and J ends were trimmed by 0 bases and 5 bases, with 5 bases remaining between them. CDR3 length: 13 amino acids. Germline lookup yields CDR1 LGHNA and CDR2 YNFKEQ. The CDR3 is CASSQEPHNEQFF. CDR3 in DNA: TGTGCCAGCAGCCAAGAACCCCACAATGAGCAGTTCTTC.

V usage is TRBV29-1 and J usage is TRBJ2-5, with TRBD2 identical over 14 bases. Germline-derived CDR1 and CDR2 are SQVTM and ANQGSEA. Germline trimming cut 2 bases from V and 4 bases from J; bases unmatched to any gene: 6. The CDR3 consists of 16 residues. The CDR3 sequence is CSVEWGTSGSRETQYF. The DNA for the CDR3 is TGCAGCGTTGAATGGGGGACTAGCGGGAGTCGAGAGACCCAGTACTTC. Complete variable domain (other parts from reference TRBV29-1 and TRBJ2-5): SAVISQKPSRDICQRGTSLTIQCQVDSQVTMMFWYRQQPGQSLTLIATANQGSEATYESGFVIDKFPISRPNLTFSTLTVSNMSPEDSSIYLCSVEWGTSGSRETQYFGPGTRLLVL.

This clone was seen more than once but under ten times. Within the sample, other DNA sequences also encode this same CDR3. The rearrangement uses TRBV30 and TRBJ2-3; a possible D gene is TRBD1 (6 bases). CDR1 is GTSNPN, CDR2 SVGIG, per germline (reference sequence). This CDR3 comprises 13 residues. The V and J ends lost 0 bases and 6 bases respectively, with 10 bases between them. The CDR3 coding sequence is TGTGCCTGGAGTGTAAGGGGGTCGGATACGCAGTATTTT. This codes for CAWSVRGSDTQYF.

The chain carries TRBV25-1 and TRBJ2-5; D may match TRBD1 or TRBD2 (5 bases each). CDR1 and CDR2 (germline): MGHDK, SYGVNS. CDR3 length: 15 residues. Trimming cost V 6 bases and J 4 bases, with 18 bases left between them. As DNA, the CDR3 is TGTGCCAGCAGACAACCGACAGTAAGCGGAGAGACCCAGTACTTC. Translation gives CASRQPTVSGETQYF.

The chain is built from TRBV18 and TRBJ2-7; TRBD2 is a possible D gene (6 bases). Germline V lookup: CDR1 KGHSH, CDR2 LQKENI. V dropped 3 bases and J dropped 5 bases, with 17 bases sitting between them. The CDR3 loop spans 15 amino acids. Here the CDR3 reads CASSPGVIAANEQYF. CDR3 nucleotides: TGTGCCAGCTCACCCGGGGTAATAGCGGCAAACGAGCAGTACTTC. The variable domain in full, completed from reference TRBV18 and TRBJ2-7, reads NAGVMQNPRHLVRRRGQEARLRCSPMKGHSHVYWYRQLPEEGLKFMVYLQKENIIDESGMPKERFSAEFPKEGPSILRIQQVVRGDSAAYFCASSPGVIAANEQYFGPGTRLTVT.

As to this clone: This CDR3 is also generated by other DNA sequences in the sample. The chain couples TRBV30 to TRBJ1-5; 9 bases map to TRBD1. The CDR3 has 14 amino acids. With 0 bases clipped from V and 4 bases from J, the junction kept 1 base outside the gene matches. Germline V CDR1 and CDR2: GTSNPN, SVGIG (reference sequence). CDR3 sequence: CAWSVGTGNQPQHF. CDR3 coding DNA: TGTGCCTGGAGTGTAGGGACAGGGAATCAGCCCCAGCATTTT. The full variable domain, in which reference TRBV30 and TRBJ1-5 provide the parts outside the CDR3, is SQTIHQWPATLVQPVGSPLSLECTVEGTSNPNLYWYRQAAGRGLQLLFYSVGIGQISSEVPQNLSASRPQDRQFILSSKKLLLSDSGFYLCAWSVGTGNQPQHFGDGTRLSIL.

This clone was found a few times. This chain uses TRBV7-2 with TRBJ1-5; D not resolved. Trimming stripped 4 bases from V and 9 bases from J, with 7 bases between. The CDR3 is 11 residues long. Germline values: CDR1 SGHTA, CDR2 FQGNSA. The DNA for the CDR3 is TGTGCCAGCAGCTGGGTTGCGCCCCAGCATTTT. Protein product: CASSWVAPQHF.

The chain joins TRBV29-1 to TRBJ2-7; D is possibly TRBD2 (5 bases). This CDR3 has 14 residues. V dropped 1 base and J dropped 3 bases, with 13 bases sitting between them. Germline CDR1 reads SQVTM; CDR2 reads ANQGSEA. In DNA form, the CDR3 reads TGCAGCGTTGAAGCGGGCTTCGGAGGCTACGAGCAGTACTTC. It encodes CSVEAGFGGYEQYF.

J is TRBJ2-1 and V is TRBV29-1, with TRBD2 matching 7 bases. CDR3 length: 13 amino acids. Germline V gene sequence: CDR1 SQVTM, CDR2 ANQGSEA. Trimming at V came to 3 bases and at J to 4 bases, leaving 3 bases not matched to a gene. For the CDR3, the DNA is TGCAGCGTTGACGGACTAGTTTACAATGAGCAGTTCTTC. Its translation is CSVDGLVYNEQFF.

This clone was detected once. The CDR3 DNA follows: TGTGCCAGCAGCCAAAGAGGTGGGGAGCTGTTTTTT. It is translated as CASSQRGGELFF. The J gene is TRBJ2-2, the V gene TRBV14, with D uncertain. The V gene lost 2 bases and the J gene lost 8 bases, with 6 bases spanning the gap. The CDR3 runs 12 residues. Germline V CDR1 and CDR2: SGHDN, FVKESK.

This chain links TRBV25-1 with TRBJ2-5, with D unclear. The CDR3 spans 12 residues. Germline V gives CDR1 MGHDK, CDR2 SYGVNS. V was shortened by 5 bases and J by 3 bases, with 7 bases between the two germline ends. CDR3 coding DNA: TGTGCCAGCAGTAATGTGGAAGAGACCCAGTACTTC. It encodes CASSNVEETQYF. The full variable domain, completed using reference TRBV25-1 and TRBJ2-5, is EADIYQTPRYLVIGTGKKITLECSQTMGHDKMYWYQQDPGMELHLIHYSYGVNSTEKGDLSSESTVSRIRTEHFPLTLESARPSHTSQYLCASSNVEETQYFGPGTRLLVL.

This clone was recorded a few times. The chain has TRBV30 and TRBJ2-2; tentatively, D is TRBD1 or TRBD2 (5 bases each). V lost 8 bases to trimming and J lost 6 bases, with 10 bases between them. The CDR3 is 11 amino acids. Germline V gene data show CDR1 as GTSNPN and CDR2 as SVGIG (reference sequence). The CDR3 protein is CATRGAGELFF. The CDR3 bases are TGTGCCACACGAGGGGCCGGGGAGCTGTTTTTT.

This clone was recorded once. V and J are TRBV25-1 and TRBJ2-3, with TRBD1 matching 7 bases. Germline V gene data show CDR1 as MGHDK and CDR2 as SYGVNS. The J segment lost 0 bases and the V segment lost 6 bases, leaving 9 bases of the junction unmatched. This CDR3 is 16 amino acids long. CDR3 amino acids: CASSAGTDASTDTQYF. CDR3 nucleotide sequence: TGTGCCAGCAGCGCCGGGACAGATGCTAGCACAGATACGCAGTATTTT.

The chain joins TRBV30 to TRBJ2-7; the D gene is possibly TRBD1 (5 bases). This CDR3 comprises 11 residues. Per germline, CDR1 GTSNPN and CDR2 SVGIG (reference sequence). Trimming removed 5 bases from V and 12 bases from J, with 17 bases in between. The CDR3 coding sequence is TGTGCCTGGGGTCACTCATTAGGGGCGTACTTC. This gives the protein CAWGHSLGAYF.

This sequence joins TRBV15 and TRBJ1-2; 7 bases align to TRBD1. Per germline, CDR1 LNHNV and CDR2 YYDKDF (reference sequence). There are 17 residues in the CDR3. V lost 3 bases and J lost 2; bases outside the gene matches: 12. CDR3 region: CATSSVHLRDRNYGYTF. As DNA, the CDR3 is TGTGCCACCAGCAGTGTGCATCTCCGGGACAGAAACTATGGCTACACCTTC.

This clone was detected once. J is TRBJ1-1 and V is TRBV7-9, with unresolved D. Germline V gives CDR1 SEHNR, CDR2 FQNEAQ (reference sequence). The CDR3 is 13 residues long. Trimming stripped 3 bases from V and 4 bases from J, with 9 bases between. In nucleotides, the CDR3 is TGTGCCAGCAGCTTCGCGGGAGCCACTGAAGCTTTCTTT. It specifies CASSFAGATEAFF.

J is TRBJ2-7 and V is TRBV13, with 7 positions matching TRBD2. This CDR3 region has 15 residues. Germline V lookup: CDR1 PRHDT, CDR2 FYEKMQ (reference sequence). J lost 0 bases, V lost 5 bases, and 7 bases had no gene match. The CDR3 is CASSQRDVNSYEQYF. Written as DNA, the CDR3 is TGTGCCAGCAGCCAGCGGGACGTCAACTCCTACGAGCAGTACTTC.

This chain connects TRBV27 to TRBJ2-7; TRBD1 aligns across 7 bases. Trimming removed 5 bases from V and 4 bases from J; junction bases left unmatched: 5. Germline CDR1 MNHEY, CDR2 SMNVEV (reference sequence). There are 13 residues in the CDR3. CDR3 nucleotides: TGTGCCAGCAGTACAACGACAGGGTACGAGCAGTACTTC. As protein: CASSTTTGYEQYF.

This clone was detected only a few times. This rearrangement joins TRBV10-3 to TRBJ2-5, with D uncertain. CDR1 ENHRY and CDR2 SYGVKD come from the germline V gene. Trimming left V 5 bases short and J 5 bases short, with 12 bases between. The CDR3 is made up of 13 amino acids. The CDR3 sequence is CAISRPSGETQYF. The DNA of the CDR3 is TGTGCCATCAGTCGCCCCTCCGGGGAGACCCAGTACTTC.